What follows are 31 T cell receptor beta chains derived from one specimen sequenced in a study of human T cells and chemical hapten exposure (dated by TCRdb to the early 2020s). In the paper's terms, the time point label means: pre-sensitization, week 0. This specimen's treatment or condition label, per the study, means: therapeutic diphenylcyclopropenone sensitization with weekly scalp DPC. Library preparation employed RACE. These reads were obtained on a NextSeq 500. Using fastp trimming at Q25 and MiXCR clonotype assembly, TCRdb reanalyzed the public sequencing data and kept in-frame beta chains. Every distinct CDR3 protein forms one entry, paired with its most common genes and DNA. For this sample there are more than 55,000 distinct CDR3 sequences; around 11% appear just once. Under 5% of the sample rests with the top ten. Source: whole blood, taken in connection with sensitization to the hapten diphenylcyclopropenone (DPC). These receptors all stem from a woman between 40 and 55 years old with alopecia areata. Some clones in this sample may be carry-over from other donors' samples.

This clonotype was counted a few times. The DNA of the CDR3 is TGTGCCAGCTCACCTCCGGGACAAACAGATACGCAGTATTTT. Amino acid sequence: CASSPPGQTDTQYF. The chain links TRBV18 to TRBJ2-3, with D possibly matching TRBD1 (6 bases). CDR1 and CDR2 from the germline V gene are KGHSH and LQKENI. The germline V and J ends were trimmed by 3 bases and 3 bases, with 10 bases remaining between them. This CDR3 is 14 amino acids long.

This chain links TRBV9 with TRBJ1-2; no clear D. The V and J ends lost 2 bases and 5 bases respectively, with 7 bases between them. Germline CDR1 is SGDLS and CDR2 is YYNGEE. This CDR3 contains 12 residues. This CDR3 reads CASSVTDYGYTF. The DNA of the CDR3 is TGTGCCAGCAGCGTGACGGATTATGGCTACACCTTC.

This clonotype was picked up a small number of times. The chain joins TRBV2 to TRBJ1-5, with D unresolved. Germline CDR1 and CDR2: SNHLY and FYNNEI. The CDR3 covers 15 residues. The V end lost 5 bases, the J end lost 2 bases, and 13 bases lay between the germline ends. In DNA form, the CDR3 reads TGTGCCAGCAGTCCGAGGGCTCGAGGCAATCAGCCCCAGCATTTT. Encoded protein: CASSPRARGNQPQHF.

Ten or more counts support this clonotype. The rearrangement uses TRBV7-2 and TRBJ2-7, with 9 nucleotides matching TRBD1. V shed 7 bases and J 4 bases; nucleotides not matched to a gene: 8. Germline V gene sequence: CDR1 SGHTA, CDR2 FQGNSA. The CDR3 contains 14 residues. The CDR3 sequence is CASTLGQGRYEQYF. CDR3 in DNA: TGTGCCAGCACCTTGGGACAGGGACGATACGAGCAGTACTTC. Variable domain in full (rest from reference TRBV7-2 and TRBJ2-7): GAGVSQSPSNKVTEKGKDVELRCDPISGHTALYWYRQSLGQGLEFLIYFQGNSAPDKSGLPSDRFSAERTGGSVSTLTIQRTQQEDSAVYLCASTLGQGRYEQYFGPGTRLTVT.

This clonotype was seen repeatedly, ten times or more. J is TRBJ2-5 and V is TRBV5-1; possible D gene TRBD1, 5 bases. The CDR3 totals 13 residues. Germline V gene lookup returns CDR1 SGHRS and CDR2 YFSETQ. Trimming cost V 0 bases and J 5 bases, with 8 bases left between them. In DNA form, the CDR3 reads TGCGCCAGCAGCTTGGGGTGGGGCGAGACCCAGTACTTC. Amino acids: CASSLGWGETQYF. Full variable domain (remainder filled in from reference TRBV5-1 and TRBJ2-5): KAGVTQTPRYLIKTRGQQVTLSCSPISGHRSVSWYQQTPGQGLQFLFEYFSETQRNKGNFPGRFSGRQFSNSRSEMNVSTLELGDSALYLCASSLGWGETQYFGPGTRLLVL.

The chain combines TRBV29-1 with TRBJ1-2; tentatively, D is TRBD1 (5 bases). V gave up 7 bases and J gave up 4 bases, with 13 bases separating them. CDR1 and CDR2 from the germline V gene are SQVTM and ANQGSEA. CDR3 length: 12 residues. The CDR3 bases are TGCAGCGCTGCATGGGGCGTCTATGGCTACACCTTC. This encodes CSAAWGVYGYTF.

This chain links TRBV30 with TRBJ1-1; no firm D call. Trimming cost V 2 bases and J 4 bases, with 20 bases left between them. This CDR3 comprises 16 residues. Germline-derived CDR1 and CDR2 are GTSNPN and SVGIG (reference sequence). The CDR3 sequence is CAWSFYDVGPLTEAFF. The CDR3 coding sequence is TGTGCCTGGAGTTTCTATGATGTCGGGCCCCTCACTGAAGCTTTCTTT.

The table lists this clonotype with a few counts. The chain employs TRBV9 and TRBJ2-1; 12 bases align to TRBD2. Trimming cost V 2 bases and J 6 bases; bases outside gene matches: 12. The CDR3 length is 18 residues. The germline CDR1 and CDR2 sequences are SGDLS and YYNGEE. CDR3 sequence (DNA): TGTGCCAGCAGCGTCGTGCCCCTTCTAGCGGGAGGGCTCAATGAGCAGTTCTTC. This encodes CASSVVPLLAGGLNEQFF.

A few counts support this clonotype. The CDR3 here is CASSALAGVLYEQYF. The CDR3 DNA sequence: TGTGCCAGTAGTGCCCTAGCGGGAGTACTCTACGAGCAGTACTTC. The V and J genes are TRBV19 and TRBJ2-7, with 10 bases aligning to TRBD2. The germline V gene has CDR1 LNHDA and CDR2 SQIVND (reference sequence). J gave up 3 bases and V 5 bases, and 7 bases lay outside the gene matches. The CDR3 extends over 15 amino acids.

Concerning this clonotype itself: No conserved phenylalanine or tryptophan ends this CDR3, so it is likely a read error. The J gene is TRBJ2-3, the V gene TRBV28, with D perhaps matching TRBD1 (6 bases). Trimming cost V 3 bases and J 5 bases, with 15 bases left between them. The CDR3 has 15 residues. Germline loops: CDR1 MDHEN, CDR2 SYDVKM. In DNA form, the CDR3 reads TGTGCCAGCAGTTTTTCCAGGGGAATGGGAGATACGCAGTATATT. Protein sequence: CASSFSRGMGDTQYI.

V is TRBV29-1 and J is TRBJ2-3; 9 positions match TRBD1. V shed 7 bases, J shed 6 bases, and the junction held 8 bases outside the gene matches. The CDR3 sequence is 13 residues long. Germline lookup yields CDR1 SQVTM and CDR2 ANQGSEA. Written as DNA, the CDR3 is TGCAGCGCCCTAGACAGGGGGTTGGATACGCAGTATTTT. Protein sequence: CSALDRGLDTQYF.

This chain joins TRBV5-4 and TRBJ2-5; possibly TRBD1 for D (6 bases). V lost 0 bases to trimming and J lost 1 base, with 19 bases between them. The CDR3 consists of 18 residues. The germline V gene has CDR1 SGHNT and CDR2 YYREEE (reference sequence). CDR3 sequence (DNA): TGTGCCAGCAGCTTGGTTCTAAGACACAGGGATTTCCAAGAGACCCAGTACTTC. This codes for CASSLVLRHRDFQETQYF. Based on the CDR3 plus reference TRBV5-4 and TRBJ2-5, the full variable domain is ETGVTQSPTHLIKTRGQQVTLRCSSQSGHNTVSWYQQALGQGPQFIFQYYREEENGRGNFPPRFSGLQFPNYSSELNVNALELDDSALYLCASSLVLRHRDFQETQYFGPGTRLLVL.

In its sample, this clonotype was seen many times. This chain connects TRBV20-1 to TRBJ1-5, with D unclear. This CDR3 contains 15 residues. The V end was cut by 6 bases, the J end by 3 bases, with 18 bases between. CDR1 and CDR2 (germline): DFQATT, SNEGSKA (reference sequence). DNA of the CDR3: TGCAGTGCCCCTAAGAAGGAATTCCCCAATCAGCCCCAGCATTTT. It translates to CSAPKKEFPNQPQHF.

V gene TRBV27 combines with J gene TRBJ2-7; no definite D call. The germline V gene has CDR1 MNHEY and CDR2 SMNVEV (reference sequence). This CDR3 region has 15 residues. V was cut by 2 bases and J by 2 bases, with 13 bases left in between. The CDR3 DNA sequence: TGTGCCAGCAGTTTAAGCCGGAGAGACACCTACGAGCAGTACTTC. As protein: CASSLSRRDTYEQYF.

This clonotype was detected many times. The chain employs TRBV28 and TRBJ2-2; TRBD2 aligns across 9 bases. The CDR3 totals 15 residues. The ends lost 11 bases at V and 7 bases at J; junction bases unmatched: 14. Germline CDR1 is MDHEN and CDR2 is SYDVKM. CDR3 bases: TGTGCCGGCGGACGGCGGGAGGGCCGTCACGGGGAGCTGTTTTTT. Amino acids: CAGGRREGRHGELFF.

This clonotype has just a few counts. V is TRBV6-1 and J is TRBJ1-2; a possible D gene is TRBD1 (5 bases). The CDR3 extends over 15 amino acids. The V end was cut by 1 base, the J end by 5 bases, with 14 bases between. CDR1 is MNHNS, CDR2 SASEGT, per germline. The CDR3 nucleotides read TGTGCCAGCAGTGAAGGTGGGACTGAGTTATATGGCTACACCTTC. This translates into CASSEGGTELYGYTF.

The chain carries TRBV18 and TRBJ2-5, with D perhaps matching TRBD1 or TRBD2 (5 bases each). V was clipped by 3 bases and J by 5 bases, with 19 bases between them. This CDR3 contains 16 residues. The germline CDR1 and CDR2 sequences are KGHSH and LQKENI. The CDR3 region has the DNA TGTGCCAGCTCACCGGGGGTAGCCCCTCTCGGGGAGACCCAGTACTTC. This translates into CASSPGVAPLGETQYF.

This clonotype was observed many times. J is TRBJ2-7 and V is TRBV18; unclear D gene. Germline V gives CDR1 KGHSH, CDR2 LQKENI. Trimming removed 0 bases from V and 7 bases from J, with 10 bases in between. The CDR3 sequence is 13 residues long. DNA for the CDR3: TGTGCCAGCTCACCACCGGTCGGTGCGGAGCAGTACTTC. Protein product: CASSPPVGAEQYF.

With respect to this clonotype: A much larger clone differs from this one at a single base, so this may be a read error. The chain carries TRBV11-2 and TRBJ2-3; D gene unclear. From germline, CDR1 is SGHAT and CDR2 FQNNGV. The CDR3 contains 14 residues. The DNA of the CDR3 is TGTGCCTGCAGCTTAGAAGGCTTCCAAAATACGCAGTATTTT. It translates to CACSLEGFQNTQYF. Full variable domain (outside the CDR3, taken from reference TRBV11-2 and TRBJ2-3): EAGVAQSPRYKIIEKRQSVAFWCNPISGHATLYWYQQILGQGPKLLIQFQNNGVVDDSQLPKDRFSAERLKGVDSTLKIQPAKLEDSAVYLCACSLEGFQNTQYFGPGTRLTVL.

The gene calls are TRBV10-1 and TRBJ1-2; possibly TRBD1 for D (6 bases). The CDR3 runs to 13 residues. The germline CDR1 and CDR2 sequences are WNHNN and SYGVQD (reference sequence). The V end lost 2 bases, the J end lost 2 bases, and 6 bases lay between the germline ends. The CDR3 spells CASSETGNYGYTF. The CDR3 nucleotides read TGCGCCAGCAGTGAGACAGGGAACTATGGCTACACCTTC.

There are many counts of this clonotype. The chain combines TRBV28 with TRBJ1-2; no definite D call. CDR3 length equals 10 residues. The germline V gene has CDR1 MDHEN and CDR2 SYDVKM. The ends were cut back, 4 bases at V and 6 bases at J, with 3 bases in the middle. The CDR3 region is CASSSDGYTF. Written as DNA, the CDR3 is TGTGCCAGCAGTTCCGATGGCTACACCTTC.

The chain has TRBV20-1 and TRBJ1-1; tentatively, D is TRBD1 (5 bases). The CDR3 is made up of 14 amino acids. The germline CDR1 and CDR2 sequences are DFQATT and SNEGSKA (reference sequence). The V gene lost 3 bases and the J gene lost 3 bases, with 14 bases spanning the gap. CDR3: CSARGGIRDTEAFF. The CDR3 DNA is TGCAGTGCTAGGGGGGGAATTCGAGACACTGAAGCTTTCTTT.

The CDR3 loop is CASGRTANYGYTF. For the CDR3, the DNA is TGTGCCAGCGGGAGGACAGCCAACTATGGCTACACCTTC. This rearrangement joins TRBV27 to TRBJ1-2, with D perhaps TRBD1 (6 bases). Germline CDR1 reads MNHEY; CDR2 reads SMNVEV (reference sequence). Trimming removed 8 bases at V and 2 bases at J, with 12 bases between. CDR3 size: 13 residues.

The chain carries TRBV10-2 and TRBJ2-3; 9 nucleotides align to TRBD1. Germline-derived CDR1 and CDR2 are WSHSY and SAAADI. The CDR3 contains 16 residues. The ends lost 6 bases at V and 0 bases at J; junction bases unmatched: 7. The CDR3 sequence is CASSLTGGPSTDTQYF. The CDR3 nucleotides are TGCGCCAGCAGCCTGACAGGGGGTCCTAGCACAGATACGCAGTATTTT.

There are a few counts of this clonotype. CDR3 DNA sequence: TGTGCCAGTAGTATAGCTGGCGGGGACGAGACCCAGTACTTC. Protein: CASSIAGGDETQYF. This rearrangement joins TRBV19 to TRBJ2-5; possibly TRBD2 for D (6 bases). Germline lookup yields CDR1 LNHDA and CDR2 SQIVND (reference sequence). The CDR3 covers 14 residues. Trimming removed 1 base at V and 5 bases at J, with 11 bases between.

The chain employs TRBV5-6 and TRBJ2-1; D is perhaps TRBD1 (6 bases). Germline V gene data show CDR1 as SGHDT and CDR2 as YYEEEE. V gave up 7 bases and J gave up 8 bases, with 10 bases separating them. The CDR3 totals 11 residues. For the CDR3, the DNA is TGTGCCAGCCTCAGGGGCGATGAGCAGTTCTTC. It yields the protein CASLRGDEQFF.

The chain uses TRBV10-3 and TRBJ1-4; TRBD1 aligns across 9 bases. The CDR3 loop spans 16 amino acids. V lost 4 bases and J lost 4; bases outside the gene matches: 7. Per the germline V gene, CDR1 is ENHRY and CDR2 is SYGVKD. The CDR3 loop is CAISARGTGSNEKLFF. The CDR3 region has the DNA TGTGCCATCAGTGCGCGGGGGACAGGGAGTAATGAAAAACTGTTTTTT.

This clonotype was counted ten times or more. V is TRBV12-3 or TRBV12-4 and J is TRBJ1-1; 7 bases are shared with TRBD1. V was clipped by 3 bases and J by 1 base; unmatched bases: 2. CDR3 size: 14 residues. CDR3 protein: CASSFGTANTEAFF. The CDR3 region has the DNA TGTGCCAGCAGTTTCGGGACAGCGAACACTGAAGCTTTCTTT.

This clonotype was recorded at least ten times. Its ends do not fully match the called genes, so a read error is possible. V and J are TRBV20-1 and TRBJ2-7; D is uncertain. The CDR3 sequence is 11 residues long. Per the germline V gene, CDR1 is DFQATT and CDR2 is SNEGSKA (reference sequence). This CDR3 reads CSARDIYEQYF. The CDR3 bases are TGCAGTGCCAGAGACATCTACGAGCAGTACTTC.

The chain carries TRBV5-6 and TRBJ1-4; 8 bases line up with TRBD1. CDR3 length: 15 amino acids. The J segment lost 8 bases and the V segment lost 4 bases, leaving 10 bases of the junction unmatched. CDR1 SGHDT and CDR2 YYEEEE come from the germline V gene. This CDR3 is CASSARQGNWEKLFF. The CDR3 bases are TGTGCCAGCAGCGCCCGACAGGGGAATTGGGAAAAACTGTTTTTT.

This clonotype was detected many times. The V and J genes are TRBV18 and TRBJ2-7; 8 bases match TRBD2. The V segment lost 2 bases and the J segment 1 base; nucleotides outside the gene matches: 1. Per germline, CDR1 KGHSH and CDR2 LQKENI. The CDR3 is made up of 14 amino acids. CDR3: CASSPASGSYEQYF. CDR3 nucleotides: TGTGCCAGCTCACCAGCTAGCGGGTCCTACGAGCAGTACTTC.